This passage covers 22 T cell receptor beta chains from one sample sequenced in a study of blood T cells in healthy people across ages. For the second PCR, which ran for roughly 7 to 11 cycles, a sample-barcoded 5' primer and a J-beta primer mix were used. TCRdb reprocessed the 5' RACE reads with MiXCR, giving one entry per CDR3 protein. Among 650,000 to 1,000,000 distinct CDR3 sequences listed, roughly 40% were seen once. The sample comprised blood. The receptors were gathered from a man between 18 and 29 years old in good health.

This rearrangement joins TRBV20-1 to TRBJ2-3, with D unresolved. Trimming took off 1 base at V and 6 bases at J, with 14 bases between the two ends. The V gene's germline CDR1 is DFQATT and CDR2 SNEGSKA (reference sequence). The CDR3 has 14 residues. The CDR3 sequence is CSARGRAFADTQYF. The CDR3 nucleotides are TGCAGTGCTAGAGGACGGGCTTTCGCGGATACGCAGTATTTT.

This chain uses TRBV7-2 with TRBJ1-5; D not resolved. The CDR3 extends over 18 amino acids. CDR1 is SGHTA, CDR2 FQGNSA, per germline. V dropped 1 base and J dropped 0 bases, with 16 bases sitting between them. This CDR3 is CASSLGYSGLYSNQPQHF. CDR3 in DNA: TGTGCCAGCAGCTTAGGATACAGCGGACTTTATAGCAATCAGCCCCAGCATTTT.

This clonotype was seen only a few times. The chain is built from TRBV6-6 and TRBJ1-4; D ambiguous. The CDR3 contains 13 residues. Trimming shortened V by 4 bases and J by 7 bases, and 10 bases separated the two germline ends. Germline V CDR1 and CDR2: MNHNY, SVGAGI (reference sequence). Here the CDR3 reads CASSSSPGEKLFF. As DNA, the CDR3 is TGTGCCAGCAGTTCCAGCCCGGGTGAAAAACTGTTTTTT.

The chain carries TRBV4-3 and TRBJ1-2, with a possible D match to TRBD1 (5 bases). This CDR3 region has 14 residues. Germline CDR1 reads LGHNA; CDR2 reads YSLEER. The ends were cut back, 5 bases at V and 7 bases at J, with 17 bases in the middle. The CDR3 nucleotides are TGCGCCAGCAGCTTGGGGACCGAGGGTCGTGGCTACACCTTC. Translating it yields CASSLGTEGRGYTF.

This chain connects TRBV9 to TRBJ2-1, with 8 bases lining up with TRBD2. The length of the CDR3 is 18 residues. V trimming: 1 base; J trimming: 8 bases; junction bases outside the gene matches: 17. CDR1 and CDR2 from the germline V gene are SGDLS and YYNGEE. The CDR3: CASSVTGLSGRGADEQFF. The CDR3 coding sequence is TGTGCCAGCAGCGTAACCGGACTGAGCGGGCGGGGGGCTGATGAGCAGTTCTTC.

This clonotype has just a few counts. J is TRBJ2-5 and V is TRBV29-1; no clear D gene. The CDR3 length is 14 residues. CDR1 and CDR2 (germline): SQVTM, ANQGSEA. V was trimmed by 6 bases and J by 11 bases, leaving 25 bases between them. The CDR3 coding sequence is TGCAGCGTGGCGGAAGGAGCGACGCCCAATGAGCAGTACTTC. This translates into CSVAEGATPNEQYF.

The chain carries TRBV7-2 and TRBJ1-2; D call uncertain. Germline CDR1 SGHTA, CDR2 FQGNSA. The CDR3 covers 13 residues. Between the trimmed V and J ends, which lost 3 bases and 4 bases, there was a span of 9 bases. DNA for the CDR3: TGTGCCAGCAGCTTCGGGGTTACCTATGGCTACACCTTC. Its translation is CASSFGVTYGYTF.

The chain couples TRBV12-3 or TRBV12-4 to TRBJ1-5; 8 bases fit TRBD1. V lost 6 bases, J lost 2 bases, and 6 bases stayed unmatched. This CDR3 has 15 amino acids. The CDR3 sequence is CASRRQGSGNQPQHF. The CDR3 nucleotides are TGTGCCAGCAGGAGACAGGGGTCGGGCAATCAGCCCCAGCATTTT.

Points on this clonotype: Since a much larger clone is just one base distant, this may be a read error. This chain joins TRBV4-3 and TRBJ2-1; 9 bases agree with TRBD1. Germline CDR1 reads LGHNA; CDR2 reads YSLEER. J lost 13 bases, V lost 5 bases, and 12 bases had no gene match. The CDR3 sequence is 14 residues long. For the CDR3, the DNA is TGCGCCAGCAGCTCTAGGACAGGGGAAGAGACCCAGTTCTTC. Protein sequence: CASSSRTGEETQFF.

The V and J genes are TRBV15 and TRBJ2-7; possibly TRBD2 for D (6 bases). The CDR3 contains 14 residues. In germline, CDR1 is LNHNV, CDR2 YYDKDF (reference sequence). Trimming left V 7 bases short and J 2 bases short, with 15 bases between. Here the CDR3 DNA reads TGTGCCACCACCGGGGGAGGCAATACCTACGAGCAGTACTTC. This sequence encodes CATTGGGNTYEQYF.

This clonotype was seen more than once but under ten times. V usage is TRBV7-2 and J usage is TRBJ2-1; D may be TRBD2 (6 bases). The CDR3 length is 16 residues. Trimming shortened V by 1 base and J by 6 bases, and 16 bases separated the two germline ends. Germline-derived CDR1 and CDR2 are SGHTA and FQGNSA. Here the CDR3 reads CASSLGGGVFRNEQFF. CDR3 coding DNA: TGTGCCAGCAGCTTAGGTGGAGGGGTTTTTCGCAATGAGCAGTTCTTC.

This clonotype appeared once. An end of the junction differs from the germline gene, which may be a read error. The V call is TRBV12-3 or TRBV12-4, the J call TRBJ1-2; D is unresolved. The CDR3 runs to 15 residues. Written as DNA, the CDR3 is TGTGCCAGTAGTTTAGCGAGTCCGGGCCGGGATGGCTACACCTTC. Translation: CASSLASPGRDGYTF.

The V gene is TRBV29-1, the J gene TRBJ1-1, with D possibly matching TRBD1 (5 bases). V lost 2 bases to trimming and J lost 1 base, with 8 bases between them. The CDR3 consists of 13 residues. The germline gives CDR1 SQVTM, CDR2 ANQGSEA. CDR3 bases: TGCAGCGTTGAAATCGGGGGGAACACTGAAGCTTTCTTT. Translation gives CSVEIGGNTEAFF.

CDR3 nucleotide sequence: TGCAGTGCTAAGAGCCTCCTATACAATGAGCAGTTCTTC. Translation: CSAKSLLYNEQFF. The genes are TRBV20-1 and TRBJ2-1; D remains ambiguous. From germline, CDR1 is DFQATT and CDR2 SNEGSKA (reference sequence). Trimming cost V 4 bases and J 4 bases, with 11 bases left between them. The CDR3 is made up of 13 amino acids.

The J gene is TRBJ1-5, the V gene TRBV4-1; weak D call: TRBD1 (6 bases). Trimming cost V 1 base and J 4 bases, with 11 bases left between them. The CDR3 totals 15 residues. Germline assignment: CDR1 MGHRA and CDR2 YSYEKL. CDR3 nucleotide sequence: TGCGCCAGCAGCCAAGGACAGGCAGGGAATCAGCCCCAGCATTTT. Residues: CASSQGQAGNQPQHF.

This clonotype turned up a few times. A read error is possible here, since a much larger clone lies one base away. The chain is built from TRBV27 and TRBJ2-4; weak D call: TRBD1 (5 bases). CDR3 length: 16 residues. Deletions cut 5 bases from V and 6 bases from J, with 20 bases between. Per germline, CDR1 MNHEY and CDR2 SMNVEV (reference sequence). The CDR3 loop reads CASSSLPSRQTNIQYF. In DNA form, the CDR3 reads TGTGCCAGCAGTAGCCTCCCTTCGAGACAGACAAACATTCAGTACTTC.

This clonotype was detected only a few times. CDR3 in amino acids: CASTKQGKDGYTF. The CDR3 DNA reads TGTGCCAGCACCAAACAGGGGAAGGATGGCTACACCTTC. The chain carries TRBV12-3 or TRBV12-4 and TRBJ1-2; 7 bases match TRBD1. This CDR3 is built from 13 residues. The V and J ends lost 7 bases and 6 bases, in that order; junction bases with no gene match: 8.

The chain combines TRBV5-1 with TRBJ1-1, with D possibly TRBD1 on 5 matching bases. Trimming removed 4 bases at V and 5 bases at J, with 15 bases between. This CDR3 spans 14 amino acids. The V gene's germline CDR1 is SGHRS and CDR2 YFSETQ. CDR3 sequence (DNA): TGCGCCAGCAGCCCCCGGGACGGGAGGACTGAAGCTTTCTTT. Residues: CASSPRDGRTEAFF.

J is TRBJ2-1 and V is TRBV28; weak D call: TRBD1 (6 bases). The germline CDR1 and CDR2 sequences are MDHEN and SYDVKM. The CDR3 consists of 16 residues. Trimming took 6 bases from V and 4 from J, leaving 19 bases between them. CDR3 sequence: CASSRRRDKLYNEQFF. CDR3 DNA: TGTGCCAGCAGCCGGCGAAGGGACAAACTATACAATGAGCAGTTCTTC.

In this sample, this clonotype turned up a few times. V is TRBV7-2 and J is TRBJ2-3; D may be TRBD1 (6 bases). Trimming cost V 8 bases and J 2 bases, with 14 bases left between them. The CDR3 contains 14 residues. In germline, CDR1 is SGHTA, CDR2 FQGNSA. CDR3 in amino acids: CASQRQVLTDTQYF. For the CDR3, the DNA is TGTGCCAGCCAGAGACAGGTTCTCACAGATACGCAGTATTTT.

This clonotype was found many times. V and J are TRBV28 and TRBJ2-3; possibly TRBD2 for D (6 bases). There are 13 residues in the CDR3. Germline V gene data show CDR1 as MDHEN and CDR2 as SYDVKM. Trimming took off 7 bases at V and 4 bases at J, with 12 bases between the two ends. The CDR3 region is CASIGGGPDTQYF. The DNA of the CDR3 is TGTGCCAGCATTGGTGGAGGGCCAGATACGCAGTATTTT.

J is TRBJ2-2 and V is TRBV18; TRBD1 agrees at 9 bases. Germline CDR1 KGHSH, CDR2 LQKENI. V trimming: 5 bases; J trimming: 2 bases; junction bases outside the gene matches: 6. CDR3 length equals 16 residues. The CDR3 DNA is TGTGCCAGCTCATCCGGACAGGGGAGAAACACCGGGGAGCTGTTTTTT. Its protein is CASSSGQGRNTGELFF.